This T cell receptor beta chain was found in a study of breast tumors, draining lymph nodes, adjacent tissues. Findings and limits, study-wide: Tumor repertoires ranked between lymph nodes and nontumor tissue in diversity, with V and J gene preferences.

Only a few counts were recorded for this clonotype. Antigen: not known. The lymph nodes were axillary draining lymph nodes from breast cancer patients. TCRdb recomputed calls from the multiplex PCR reads with MiXCR, one row per CDR3 protein. The top ten hold around 4.5% of the sample, which has approximately 200,000 distinct CDR3 sequences, 31% seen once. Trimming stripped 5 bases from V and 0 bases from J, with 10 bases between. This CDR3 is 14 amino acids long. Germline CDR1 MNHEY, CDR2 SVGAGI. V usage is TRBV6-5 and J usage is TRBJ1-1; tentatively, D is TRBD1 (6 bases). Sequenced sample: axillary lymph node tissue. The clonotype was recovered from a female donor with breast cancer. Some clones in this sample may be carry-over from other donors' samples. CDR3 protein: CASSDQGMNTEAFF. The CDR3 DNA sequence: TGTGCCAGCAGTGATCAGGGGATGAACACTGAAGCTTTCTTT.